Below are 20 T cell receptor beta chains sequenced from a single sample in a study of beta chain features in type 1 diabetes. The investigators reverse transcribed all of the isolated RNA, so they sequenced expressed TCRB transcripts. The protocol was immunoSEQ multiplex PCR, while the TCRdb copy is restricted to in-frame clones and leaves out a portion. The table includes over 500,000 clones, roughly 16% detected once. Sequenced material: naive CD4+ T cells from blood. The receptors come from a man aged 18 to 30 in good health.

The V and J genes are TRBV11-3 and TRBJ2-3; the match to TRBD2 covers 11 bases. This CDR3 region has 20 residues. Germline V gives CDR1 SGHNT, CDR2 YENEEA. After removal of 0 bases from V and 0 bases from J, the junction contained 11 bases not matched to a gene. The CDR3 nucleotides read TGTGCCAGCAGCTTAGAGGGGCGACTAGCGGGACATGAGAGCACAGATACGCAGTATTTT. Its translation is CASSLEGRLAGHESTDTQYF.

The chain is built from TRBV28 and TRBJ1-5; no firm D call. This CDR3 region has 9 residues. In germline, CDR1 is MDHEN, CDR2 SYDVKM. With 5 bases removed from V and 9 bases from J, the gap between germline ends came to 2 bases. The CDR3 bases are TGTGCCAGCAGTCCGCCCCAGCATTTT. Its translation: CASSPPQHF.

This clone showed up just a few times. J is TRBJ2-3 and V is TRBV9; D is tentatively TRBD1 or TRBD2 (5 bases each). CDR3 size: 12 residues. Germline CDR1 SGDLS, CDR2 YYNGEE. V lost 3 bases and J 7 bases, leaving 9 bases between the germline ends. Here the CDR3 DNA reads TGTGCCAGCAGCGCCCAGGGACATACGCAGTATTTT. Its translation: CASSAQGHTQYF.

The genes are TRBV27 and TRBJ2-3, with 9 bases that match TRBD2. Germline trimming cut 0 bases from V and 12 bases from J; bases unmatched to any gene: 1. This CDR3 region has 12 residues. Germline CDR1 and CDR2: MNHEY and SMNVEV (reference sequence). As DNA, the CDR3 is TGTGCCAGCAGTTTATCCGGGACTAGCCAGTATTTT. Encoded protein: CASSLSGTSQYF.

The chain is built from TRBV7-2 and TRBJ1-5; TRBD1 is a possible D gene (5 bases). Trimming removed 5 bases at V and 2 bases at J, with 10 bases between. The CDR3 extends over 14 amino acids. Germline assignment: CDR1 SGHTA and CDR2 FQGNSA. In DNA, the CDR3 is TGTGCCAGCAGCCTCTCGACAGGCAATCAGCCCCAGCATTTT. Protein product: CASSLSTGNQPQHF.

This chain uses TRBV4-3 with TRBJ1-1; D call uncertain. The V gene lost 3 bases and the J gene lost 4 bases, with 9 bases spanning the gap. CDR1 is LGHNA, CDR2 YSLEER, per germline. The CDR3 runs to 13 residues. The CDR3 sequence: CASSQSGGTEAFF. DNA for the CDR3: TGCGCCAGCAGCCAGTCGGGTGGCACTGAAGCTTTCTTT.

This clone was seen more than once but under ten times. The CDR3 coding sequence is TGTGCCAGCAGTGAGTACGGCTGGAGCAATCAGCCCCAGCATTTT. Amino acid sequence: CASSEYGWSNQPQHF. This chain joins TRBV6-4 and TRBJ1-5; D call uncertain. This CDR3 contains 15 residues. V was clipped by 3 bases and J by 1 base, with 10 bases between them. Per the germline V gene, CDR1 is MRHNA and CDR2 is SNTAGT.

In the case of this clone: This CDR3 is also generated by other DNA sequences in the sample. The rearrangement uses TRBV9 and TRBJ1-5, with 12 bases fitting TRBD1. Germline V gene lookup returns CDR1 SGDLS and CDR2 YYNGEE. V dropped 2 bases and J dropped 4; count of bases not matched to a gene: 1. The CDR3 is made up of 15 amino acids. The chain's CDR3 is CASSVGQGANQPQHF. CDR3 sequence (DNA): TGTGCCAGCAGCGTGGGACAGGGGGCAAATCAGCCCCAGCATTTT.

This chain connects TRBV2 to TRBJ2-2, with a possible D match to TRBD2 (5 bases). The CDR3 spans 14 residues. Per germline, CDR1 SNHLY and CDR2 FYNNEI. Trimming took 5 bases from V and 4 from J, leaving 11 bases between them. CDR3 sequence (DNA): TGTGCCAGCAGTCTAACCCGGGGCACCGGGGAGCTGTTTTTT. It encodes CASSLTRGTGELFF.

This clone was picked up a small number of times. The V gene is TRBV7-2, the J gene TRBJ1-1; tentative D call: TRBD1 (5 bases). CDR3 size: 15 residues. CDR1 is SGHTA, CDR2 FQGNSA, per germline. V was trimmed by 0 bases and J by 4 bases, leaving 12 bases between them. The CDR3 region has the DNA TGTGCCAGCAGCTTAGCCCTATTTGGGGGCACTGAAGCTTTCTTT. It codes for CASSLALFGGTEAFF. Full variable domain (outside the CDR3, taken from reference TRBV7-2 and TRBJ1-1): GAGVSQSPSNKVTEKGKDVELRCDPISGHTALYWYRQSLGQGLEFLIYFQGNSAPDKSGLPSDRFSAERTGGSVSTLTIQRTQQEDSAVYLCASSLALFGGTEAFFGQGTRLTVV.

This clone was counted only a few times. The V gene is TRBV4-2, the J gene TRBJ1-5, with a weak D call TRBD1 (6 bases). The V gene lost 1 base and the J gene lost 0 bases, with 13 bases spanning the gap. The CDR3 consists of 17 residues. CDR1 LGHNA and CDR2 YNFKEQ come from the germline V gene. The CDR3 nucleotides read TGTGCCAGCAGCCAAGTCCTCCCAGGGGCTAGCAATCAGCCCCAGCATTTT. This sequence encodes CASSQVLPGASNQPQHF.

The genes are TRBV7-2 and TRBJ2-3, with 7 bases aligning to TRBD2. CDR1 and CDR2 from the germline V gene are SGHTA and FQGNSA. V trimming: 3 bases; J trimming: 3 bases; junction bases outside the gene matches: 6. CDR3 size: 15 residues. The chain's CDR3 is CASSFRLAATDTQYF. The CDR3 DNA follows: TGTGCCAGCAGCTTCAGACTAGCCGCGACAGATACGCAGTATTTT.

Only a few counts were recorded for this clone. The chain employs TRBV27 and TRBJ2-4; 9 positions match TRBD1. In germline, CDR1 is MNHEY, CDR2 SMNVEV (reference sequence). There are 16 residues in the CDR3. The J segment lost 4 bases and the V segment lost 3 bases, leaving 7 bases of the junction unmatched. The CDR3, as DNA: TGTGCCAGCAGTTTTAGGGGACAGGGTCGAAAAAACATTCAGTACTTC. Translation gives CASSFRGQGRKNIQYF.

The chain combines TRBV10-3 with TRBJ2-1, with D possibly being TRBD2 (7 bases). The CDR3 is 15 residues long. Germline V gives CDR1 ENHRY, CDR2 SYGVKD. The germline V and J ends were trimmed by 3 bases and 3 bases, with 12 bases remaining between them. The CDR3 region has the DNA TGTGCCATCAGTGACAGGGGAGGGGGCTACAATGAGCAGTTCTTC. Translated: CAISDRGGGYNEQFF.

This sequence joins TRBV5-6 and TRBJ1-1; D may be TRBD1 (5 bases). Germline assignment: CDR1 SGHDT and CDR2 YYEEEE. V gave up 0 bases and J gave up 1 base, with 7 bases separating them. The length of the CDR3 is 14 residues. The CDR3 DNA follows: TGTGCCAGCAGCTTGGTGGGGACGAACACTGAAGCTTTCTTT. Translated: CASSLVGTNTEAFF.

The chain recombines TRBV29-1 with TRBJ2-1, with 9 bases matching TRBD1. The CDR3 runs 15 residues. Germline CDR1 reads SQVTM; CDR2 reads ANQGSEA. V lost 6 bases and J lost 3; bases outside the gene matches: 9. The CDR3 DNA reads TGCAGCGTCCCCGGAACAGGGGGCCTCTACAATGAGCAGTTCTTC. Its translation: CSVPGTGGLYNEQFF.

This clone was seen only a few times. The chain recombines TRBV18 with TRBJ2-1; tentatively, D is TRBD2 (5 bases). The V gene's germline CDR1 is KGHSH and CDR2 LQKENI. The length of the CDR3 is 11 residues. V lost 5 bases and J 12 bases, leaving 11 bases between the germline ends. In DNA, the CDR3 is TGTGCCAGCTCATCGGGGATGGGGCAGTTCTTC. Amino acid sequence: CASSSGMGQFF.

This clone was observed a few times. J is TRBJ2-1 and V is TRBV4-2; 8 nucleotides agree with TRBD2. Germline loops: CDR1 LGHNA, CDR2 YNFKEQ. This CDR3 contains 15 residues. V lost 3 bases to trimming and J lost 0 bases; unmatched junction nucleotides: 1. The CDR3 nucleotides read TGTGCCAGCAGCCAGACTAGCGACTCCTACAATGAGCAGTTCTTC. Translation: CASSQTSDSYNEQFF.

With regard to this clone: Other DNA sequences in the same sample also yield this CDR3. V is TRBV5-1 and J is TRBJ2-1, with TRBD2 identical over 8 bases. V lost 0 bases to trimming and J lost 0 bases; unmatched junction nucleotides: 2. CDR1 is SGHRS and CDR2 is YFSETQ in the germline V gene. CDR3 length: 16 residues. For the CDR3, the DNA is TGCGCCAGCAGCTTGGCGAGCGGGGGCTCCTACAATGAGCAGTTCTTC. Translated: CASSLASGGSYNEQFF.

The chain couples TRBV6-5 to TRBJ1-2; weak D call: TRBD1 (5 bases). The length of the CDR3 is 13 residues. Germline values: CDR1 MNHEY, CDR2 SVGAGI. Trimming stripped 6 bases from V and 6 bases from J, with 14 bases between. CDR3: CASRRRERDGYTF. In DNA, the CDR3 is TGTGCCAGCAGACGCAGGGAGAGGGATGGCTACACCTTC.